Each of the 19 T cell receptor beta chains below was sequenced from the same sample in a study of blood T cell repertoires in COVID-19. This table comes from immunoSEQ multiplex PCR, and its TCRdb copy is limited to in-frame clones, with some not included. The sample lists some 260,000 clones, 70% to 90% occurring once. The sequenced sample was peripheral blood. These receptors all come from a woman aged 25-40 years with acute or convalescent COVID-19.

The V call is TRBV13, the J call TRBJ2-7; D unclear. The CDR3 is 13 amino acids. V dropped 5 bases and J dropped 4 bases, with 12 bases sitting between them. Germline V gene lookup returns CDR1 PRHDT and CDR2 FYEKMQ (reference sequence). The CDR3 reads CASSTGRRYEQYF. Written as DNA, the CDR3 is TGTGCCAGCAGCACGGGTCGGCGGTACGAGCAGTACTTC. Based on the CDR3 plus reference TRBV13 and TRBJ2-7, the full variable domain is AAGVIQSPRHLIKEKRETATLKCYPIPRHDTVYWYQQGPGQDPQFLISFYEKMQSDKGSIPDRFSAQQFSDYHSELNMSSLELGDSALYFCASSTGRRYEQYFGPGTRLTVT.

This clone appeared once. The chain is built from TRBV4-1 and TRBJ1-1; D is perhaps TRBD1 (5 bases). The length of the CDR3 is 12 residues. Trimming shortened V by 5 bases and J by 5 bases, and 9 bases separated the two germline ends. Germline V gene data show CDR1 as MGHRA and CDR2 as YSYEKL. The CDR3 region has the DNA TGCGCCAGCAGCGGGGCGCGGACTGAAGCTTTCTTT. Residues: CASSGARTEAFF.

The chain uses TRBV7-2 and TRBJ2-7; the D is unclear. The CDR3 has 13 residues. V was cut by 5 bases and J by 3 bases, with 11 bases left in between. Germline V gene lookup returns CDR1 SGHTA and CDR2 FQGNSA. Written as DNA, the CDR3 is TGTGCCAGCAGCGCCAGTGGTCTCTACGAGCAGTACTTC. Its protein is CASSASGLYEQYF. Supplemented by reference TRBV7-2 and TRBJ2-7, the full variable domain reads GAGVSQSPSNKVTEKGKDVELRCDPISGHTALYWYRQSLGQGLEFLIYFQGNSAPDKSGLPSDRFSAERTGGSVSTLTIQRTQQEDSAVYLCASSASGLYEQYFGPGTRLTVT.

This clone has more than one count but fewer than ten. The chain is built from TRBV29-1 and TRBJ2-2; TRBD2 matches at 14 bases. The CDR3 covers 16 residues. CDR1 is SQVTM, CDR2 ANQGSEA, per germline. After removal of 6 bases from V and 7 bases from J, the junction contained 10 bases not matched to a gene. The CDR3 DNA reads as TGCAGCGTCAACAGGGGACTAGCGGGAGTAGGCGGGGAGCTGTTTTTT. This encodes CSVNRGLAGVGGELFF.

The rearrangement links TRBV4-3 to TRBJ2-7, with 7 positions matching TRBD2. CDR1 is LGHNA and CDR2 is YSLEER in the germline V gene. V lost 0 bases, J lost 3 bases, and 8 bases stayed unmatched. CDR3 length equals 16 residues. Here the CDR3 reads CASSQDRSGAIYEQYF. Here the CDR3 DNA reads TGCGCCAGCAGCCAAGATAGGAGCGGGGCAATCTACGAGCAGTACTTC.

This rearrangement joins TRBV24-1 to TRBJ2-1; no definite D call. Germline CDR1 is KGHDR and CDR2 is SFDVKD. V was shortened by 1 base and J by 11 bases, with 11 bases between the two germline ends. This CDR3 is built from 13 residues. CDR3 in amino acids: CATSDFRYRKQFF. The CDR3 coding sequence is TGTGCCACCAGTGATTTCAGGTATCGGAAGCAGTTCTTC.

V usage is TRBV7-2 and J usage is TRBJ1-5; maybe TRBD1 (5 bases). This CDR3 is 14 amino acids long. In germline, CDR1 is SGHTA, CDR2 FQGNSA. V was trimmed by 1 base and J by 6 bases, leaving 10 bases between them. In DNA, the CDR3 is TGTGCCAGCAGCTTAGAAAGGAGGGGTCAGCCCCAGCATTTT. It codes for CASSLERRGQPQHF. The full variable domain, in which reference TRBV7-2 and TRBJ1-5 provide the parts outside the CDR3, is GAGVSQSPSNKVTEKGKDVELRCDPISGHTALYWYRQSLGQGLEFLIYFQGNSAPDKSGLPSDRFSAERTGGSVSTLTIQRTQQEDSAVYLCASSLERRGQPQHFGDGTRLSIL.

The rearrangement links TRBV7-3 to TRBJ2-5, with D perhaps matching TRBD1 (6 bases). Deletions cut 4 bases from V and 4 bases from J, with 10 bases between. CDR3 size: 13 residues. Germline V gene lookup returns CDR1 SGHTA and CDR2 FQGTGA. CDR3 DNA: TGTGCCAGCAGCTCAGGGGTCCGAGAGACCCAGTACTTC. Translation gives CASSSGVRETQYF.

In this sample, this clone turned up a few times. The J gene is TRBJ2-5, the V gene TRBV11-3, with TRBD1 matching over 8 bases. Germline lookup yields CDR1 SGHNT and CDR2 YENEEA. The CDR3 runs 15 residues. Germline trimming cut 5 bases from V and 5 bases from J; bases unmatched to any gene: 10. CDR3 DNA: TGTGCCAGCAGCCGCCGGACAGGGCGAGGGGAGACCCAGTACTTC. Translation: CASSRRTGRGETQYF.

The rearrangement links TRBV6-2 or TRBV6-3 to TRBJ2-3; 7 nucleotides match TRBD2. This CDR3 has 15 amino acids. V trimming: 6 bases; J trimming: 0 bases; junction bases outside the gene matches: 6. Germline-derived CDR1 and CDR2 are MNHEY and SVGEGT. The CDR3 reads CASSALADSTDTQYF. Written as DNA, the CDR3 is TGTGCCAGCAGCGCCCTAGCGGACAGCACAGATACGCAGTATTTT.

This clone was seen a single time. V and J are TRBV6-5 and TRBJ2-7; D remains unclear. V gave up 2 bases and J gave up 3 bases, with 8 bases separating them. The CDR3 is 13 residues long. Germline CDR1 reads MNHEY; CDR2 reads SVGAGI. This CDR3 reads CASSYAGIYEQYF. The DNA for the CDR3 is TGTGCCAGCAGTTACGCAGGAATCTACGAGCAGTACTTC.

The CDR3 region has the DNA TGTGCCAGTAGTATCATAACAGGGGGCACGGGCAATCAGCCCCAGCATTTT. It specifies CASSIITGGTGNQPQHF. The chain is built from TRBV19 and TRBJ1-5, with 9 bases that match TRBD1. Germline loops: CDR1 LNHDA, CDR2 SQIVND (reference sequence). CDR3 size: 17 residues. V lost 3 bases to trimming and J lost 2 bases; unmatched junction nucleotides: 8.

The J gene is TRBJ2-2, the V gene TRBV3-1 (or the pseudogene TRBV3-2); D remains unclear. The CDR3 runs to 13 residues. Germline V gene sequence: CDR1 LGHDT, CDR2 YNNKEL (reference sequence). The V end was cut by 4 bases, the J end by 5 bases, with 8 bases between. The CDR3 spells CASSLRLTGELFF. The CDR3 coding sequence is TGTGCCAGCAGCCTTCGACTGACCGGGGAGCTGTTTTTT.

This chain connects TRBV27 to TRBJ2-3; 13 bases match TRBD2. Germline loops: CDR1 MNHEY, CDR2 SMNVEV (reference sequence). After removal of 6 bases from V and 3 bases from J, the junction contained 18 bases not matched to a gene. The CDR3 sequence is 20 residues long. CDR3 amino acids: CASSPLGLAGRISDTDTQYF. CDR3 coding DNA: TGTGCCAGCAGCCCCCTGGGACTAGCGGGAAGAATATCAGATACAGATACGCAGTATTTT.

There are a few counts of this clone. DNA for the CDR3: TGTGCCACTCTAGACAGGGGGCTTAGCAATCAGCCCCAGCATTTT. Translation gives CATLDRGLSNQPQHF. The chain combines TRBV19 with TRBJ1-5; 10 bases fit TRBD1. The CDR3 totals 15 residues. Trimming took 10 bases from V and 0 from J; bases not matched to a gene: 6. Germline CDR1 is LNHDA and CDR2 is SQIVND (reference sequence).

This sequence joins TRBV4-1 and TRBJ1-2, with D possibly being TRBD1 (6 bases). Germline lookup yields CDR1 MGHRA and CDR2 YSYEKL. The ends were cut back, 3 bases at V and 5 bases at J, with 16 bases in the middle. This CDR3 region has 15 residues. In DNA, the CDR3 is TGCGCCAGCAGCCACGCGTCAGGGGAGGGGTATGGCTACACCTTC. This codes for CASSHASGEGYGYTF.

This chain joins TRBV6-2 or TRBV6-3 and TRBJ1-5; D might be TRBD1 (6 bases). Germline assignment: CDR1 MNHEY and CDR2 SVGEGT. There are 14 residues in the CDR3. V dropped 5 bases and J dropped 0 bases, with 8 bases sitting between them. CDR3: CASSRDNSNQPQHF. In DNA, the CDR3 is TGTGCCAGCAGTAGGGACAATAGCAATCAGCCCCAGCATTTT.

This CDR3 reads CASSYPLGPAFF. For the CDR3, the DNA is TGTGCCAGCAGTTACCCCCTGGGCCCAGCTTTCTTT. J is TRBJ1-1 and V is TRBV6-5; D unclear. V lost 2 bases and J 10 bases, leaving 11 bases between the germline ends. Germline assignment: CDR1 MNHEY and CDR2 SVGAGI. The CDR3 sequence is 12 residues long.

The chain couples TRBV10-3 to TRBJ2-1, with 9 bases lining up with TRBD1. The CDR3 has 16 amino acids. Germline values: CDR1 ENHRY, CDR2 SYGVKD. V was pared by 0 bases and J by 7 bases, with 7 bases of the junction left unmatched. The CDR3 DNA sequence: TGTGCCATCAGTGAGTCGAGACAGGGGGTAAGGAATGAGCAGTTCTTC. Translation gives CAISESRQGVRNEQFF.